This T cell receptor beta chain derives from a study of T cell responses to AZD1222 COVID-19 vaccine. Using immunoSEQ multiplex PCR, the repertoire was profiled, and TCRdb retains in-frame clones only, with some absent. The sample consists of about 140,000 clones, 90% to 95% of them appearing once. Germline CDR1 is SEHNR and CDR2 is FQNEAQ (reference sequence). The CDR3 extends over 14 amino acids. With 5 bases removed from V and 8 bases from J, the gap between germline ends came to 16 bases. This chain links TRBV7-9 with TRBJ1-5; D might be TRBD1 (6 bases). Sequenced material: peripheral blood, taken on day 0 of MenACWY control vaccination. The clonotype originates from an adult in good health. The CDR3 DNA reads TGTGCCAGCAGCCCTACAGGGACAATTAAGCCCCAGCATTTT. Translation gives CASSPTGTIKPQHF.